These 18 T cell receptor beta chains originate from one sample sequenced in a study of blood T cell repertoires in COVID-19. TCRdb keeps only in-frame clones here, not all; method: immunoSEQ multiplex PCR. The sample holds approximately 150,000 clones, more than 65% seen once. Material: peripheral blood. These receptors were obtained from a man in his 70s with active or convalescent COVID-19.

This clone was observed a few times. The chain combines TRBV5-5 with TRBJ2-2; no clear D gene. The germline V gene has CDR1 SGHKS and CDR2 YYEKEE (reference sequence). The CDR3 runs to 15 residues. Trimming took off 0 bases at V and 0 bases at J, with 6 bases between the two ends. Here the CDR3 reads CASSLDPANTGELFF. CDR3 bases: TGTGCCAGCAGCTTGGATCCGGCGAACACCGGGGAGCTGTTTTTT.

CDR3 sequence: CASSFSLDRSYEQYF. In DNA, the CDR3 is TGTGCCAGCAGTTTCTCTTTGGACAGATCCTACGAGCAGTACTTC. This chain connects TRBV6-5 to TRBJ2-7; D is possibly TRBD1 (6 bases). V lost 4 bases and J lost 1, with 14 bases in between. This CDR3 comprises 15 residues. CDR1 MNHEY and CDR2 SVGAGI come from the germline V gene.

The chain links TRBV4-3 to TRBJ1-2; TRBD1 aligns across 12 bases. Per the germline V gene, CDR1 is LGHNA and CDR2 is YSLEER. The length of the CDR3 is 18 residues. The V and J ends lost 1 base and 8 bases, in that order; junction bases with no gene match: 14. The chain's CDR3 is CASSQAHRRDRGRRGYTF. The CDR3 DNA follows: TGCGCCAGCAGCCAAGCCCACCGCCGGGACAGGGGGCGCAGAGGCTACACCTTC.

This chain connects TRBV11-2 to TRBJ1-1, with D possibly TRBD1 on 5 matching bases. V was shortened by 0 bases and J by 0 bases, with 8 bases between the two germline ends. Germline-derived CDR1 and CDR2 are SGHAT and FQNNGV. CDR3 length: 15 amino acids. In DNA form, the CDR3 reads TGTGCCAGCAGCTTAGAGTCGACAGTGAACACTGAAGCTTTCTTT. This codes for CASSLESTVNTEAFF.

The gene calls are TRBV7-2 and TRBJ1-5; D is unclear. In germline, CDR1 is SGHTA, CDR2 FQGNSA. Trimming shortened V by 2 bases and J by 4 bases, and 3 bases separated the two germline ends. This CDR3 is built from 12 residues. The CDR3 sequence: CASSLPNQPQHF. The CDR3, as DNA: TGTGCCAGCAGCTTACCTAATCAGCCCCAGCATTTT.

The chain uses TRBV9 and TRBJ1-2; the D gene is possibly TRBD1 (5 bases). The germline V gene encodes CDR1 SGDLS and CDR2 YYNGEE. Trimming took off 0 bases at V and 3 bases at J, with 12 bases between the two ends. This CDR3 region has 15 residues. CDR3 protein: CASSVVQGMDYGYTF. Written as DNA, the CDR3 is TGTGCCAGCAGCGTAGTCCAGGGAATGGACTATGGCTACACCTTC.

This chain uses TRBV4-3 with TRBJ1-4; D ambiguous. Germline V lookup: CDR1 LGHNA, CDR2 YSLEER. Trimming stripped 1 base from V and 14 bases from J, with 17 bases between. The CDR3 runs 14 residues. This chain's CDR3 is CASSQGTGGYGLFF. The DNA for the CDR3 is TGCGCCAGCAGCCAAGGCACGGGCGGGTACGGTCTGTTTTTT.

The CDR3, as DNA: TGTGCCAGCAGACCAGGGCTCACGAACACTGAAGCTTTCTTT. Amino acids: CASRPGLTNTEAFF. V gene TRBV9 combines with J gene TRBJ1-1; tentatively, D is TRBD1 (5 bases). The V gene's germline CDR1 is SGDLS and CDR2 YYNGEE. The CDR3 spans 14 residues. Trimming left V 5 bases short and J 1 base short, with 12 bases between.

This clone appeared once. The chain recombines TRBV5-4 with TRBJ1-5; 7 positions agree with TRBD1. The CDR3 length is 14 residues. V lost 4 bases and J lost 3; bases outside the gene matches: 4. CDR1 SGHNT and CDR2 YYREEE come from the germline V gene (reference sequence). CDR3 loop: CASSGGTDNQPQHF. The CDR3 DNA reads as TGTGCCAGCAGCGGGGGGACAGACAATCAGCCCCAGCATTTT. The full variable domain, completed using reference TRBV5-4 and TRBJ1-5, is ETGVTQSPTHLIKTRGQQVTLRCSSQSGHNTVSWYQQALGQGPQFIFQYYREEENGRGNFPPRFSGLQFPNYSSELNVNALELDDSALYLCASSGGTDNQPQHFGDGTRLSIL.

The table lists this clone with a count of one. V and J are TRBV29-1 and TRBJ2-5; 10 nucleotides line up with TRBD1. Germline V gene data show CDR1 as SQVTM and CDR2 as ANQGSEA. The CDR3 contains 14 residues. V was clipped by 6 bases and J by 2 bases; unmatched bases: 6. As DNA, the CDR3 is TGCAGCGTGACGCGGACAGGGGGGCAAGAGACCCAGTACTTC. Translation gives CSVTRTGGQETQYF.

In this sample, this clone turned up once. V usage is TRBV14 and J usage is TRBJ2-1; no clear D. From germline, CDR1 is SGHDN and CDR2 FVKESK. V lost 0 bases to trimming and J lost 8 bases, with 8 bases between them. This CDR3 comprises 13 residues. CDR3 sequence: CASSQDLGYEQFF. The CDR3 DNA follows: TGTGCCAGCAGCCAAGATTTGGGCTATGAGCAGTTCTTC. The entire variable domain, with the rest obtained from reference TRBV14 and TRBJ2-1, is as follows: EAGVTQFPSHSVIEKGQTVTLRCDPISGHDNLYWYRRVMGKEIKFLLHFVKESKQDESGMPNNRFLAERTGGTYSTLKVQPAELEDSGVYFCASSQDLGYEQFFGPGTRLTVL.

CDR3 protein: CASSRTPNSNQPQHF. Written as DNA, the CDR3 is TGTGCCAGCAGCCGGACACCCAATAGCAATCAGCCCCAGCATTTT. The V gene is TRBV7-2, the J gene TRBJ1-5; maybe TRBD1 (5 bases). The CDR3 sequence is 15 residues long. The germline V gene has CDR1 SGHTA and CDR2 FQGNSA. V dropped 5 bases and J dropped 0 bases, with 11 bases sitting between them.

The V gene is TRBV7-2, the J gene TRBJ2-5; D ambiguous. Deletions cut 4 bases from V and 1 base from J, with 10 bases between. The CDR3 has 14 amino acids. Germline V gene sequence: CDR1 SGHTA, CDR2 FQGNSA. The CDR3 spells CASSSRLGQETQYF. The CDR3 nucleotides are TGTGCCAGCAGCTCCAGGTTGGGCCAAGAGACCCAGTACTTC.

The V call is TRBV19, the J call TRBJ1-1; 11 nucleotides align to TRBD1. V shed 8 bases, J shed 5 bases, and the junction held 4 bases outside the gene matches. The CDR3 totals 13 residues. From germline, CDR1 is LNHDA and CDR2 SQIVND (reference sequence). CDR3 nucleotides: TGTGCCAGTCGGGACAGGGGGTGGACTGAAGCTTTCTTT. As protein: CASRDRGWTEAFF.

This clone was seen just once. The chain has TRBV9 and TRBJ1-2; 7 nucleotides align to TRBD1. The CDR3 length is 15 residues. V shed 4 bases and J 0 bases; nucleotides not matched to a gene: 6. Germline V gene sequence: CDR1 SGDLS, CDR2 YYNGEE. CDR3 sequence: CASSQRGTANYGYTF. DNA of the CDR3: TGTGCCAGCAGCCAGAGGGGGACAGCTAACTATGGCTACACCTTC.

CDR3: CASSIDQSGRTDTQYF. The CDR3 DNA reads as TGTGCCAGTAGTATAGACCAGAGCGGACGGACAGATACGCAGTATTTT. The chain employs TRBV19 and TRBJ2-3; the D gene is possibly TRBD2 (5 bases). Trimming removed 0 bases at V and 3 bases at J, with 13 bases between. The CDR3 contains 16 residues. Germline V gene sequence: CDR1 LNHDA, CDR2 SQIVND (reference sequence).

J is TRBJ2-1 and V is TRBV19; 7 nucleotides align to TRBD2. The CDR3 loop spans 16 amino acids. Germline CDR1 and CDR2: LNHDA and SQIVND (reference sequence). J gave up 4 bases and V 6 bases, and 12 bases lay outside the gene matches. The CDR3 bases are TGTGCCAGTAGCCCGTCCGGGACTAACCTGTACAATGAGCAGTTCTTC. Protein: CASSPSGTNLYNEQFF.

The J gene is TRBJ1-2, the V gene TRBV7-9; D is possibly TRBD1 (5 bases). From germline, CDR1 is SEHNR and CDR2 FQNEAQ (reference sequence). Trimming removed 6 bases from V and 4 bases from J, with 12 bases in between. The CDR3 is 13 residues long. The CDR3 protein is CASSYRTTYGYTF. CDR3 DNA: TGTGCCAGCAGTTATCGGACAACCTATGGCTACACCTTC.